The 30 T cell receptor beta chains below were found in one sample sequenced in a study of early T cells in non-severe SARS-CoV-2 infection. TCRdb re-called the 5' RACE reads through MiXCR, storing one row per CDR3 protein. The data show tens of thousands of distinct CDR3 sequences, approximately 9.7% seen once. Sequencing input: whole blood. The receptors here all came from an adult who was a healthcare worker with PCR-confirmed SARS-CoV-2 infection or an uninfected control (not recorded which).

This clonotype was recorded a few times. The gene calls are TRBV10-3 and TRBJ2-3; 7 bases line up with TRBD2. V lost 3 bases and J lost 3; bases outside the gene matches: 6. The CDR3 spans 15 residues. Looked up from germline, CDR1 is ENHRY and CDR2 is SYGVKD. CDR3 DNA: TGTGCCATCAGTGAAGGACTAGAGAAAACAGATACGCAGTATTTT. It codes for CAISEGLEKTDTQYF.

The rearrangement uses TRBV6-1 and TRBJ1-1; no reliable D call. V lost 2 bases to trimming and J lost 3 bases, with 13 bases between them. The CDR3 extends over 15 amino acids. Germline values: CDR1 MNHNS, CDR2 SASEGT. The CDR3 bases are TGTGCCAGCAGTGAATTGGGTTCGGGGTACACTGAAGCTTTCTTT. This translates into CASSELGSGYTEAFF.

This clonotype was detected only a few times. V gene TRBV3-1 combines with J gene TRBJ2-2, with unresolved D. Per the germline V gene, CDR1 is LGHDT and CDR2 is YNNKEL (reference sequence). The CDR3 consists of 16 residues. V dropped 0 bases and J dropped 4 bases, with 12 bases sitting between them. This CDR3 is CASSQDVETITGELFF. DNA for the CDR3: TGTGCCAGCAGCCAAGATGTAGAAACTATCACCGGGGAGCTGTTTTTT. The full variable domain, completed using reference TRBV3-1 and TRBJ2-2, is DTAVSQTPKYLVTQMGNDKSIKCEQNLGHDTMYWYKQDSKKFLKIMFSYNNKELIINETVPNRFSPKSPDKAHLNLHINSLELGDSAVYFCASSQDVETITGELFFGEGSRLTVL.

This clonotype came up many times. This sequence joins TRBV18 and TRBJ1-5; TRBD1 is a possible D gene (6 bases). CDR3 size: 14 residues. Per germline, CDR1 KGHSH and CDR2 LQKENI. The V end lost 4 bases, the J end lost 3 bases, and 10 bases lay between the germline ends. CDR3 amino acids: CASSRAGDNQPQHF. The CDR3 DNA follows: TGTGCCAGCTCACGGGCAGGGGACAATCAGCCCCAGCATTTT. Full variable domain (remainder filled in from reference TRBV18 and TRBJ1-5): NAGVMQNPRHLVRRRGQEARLRCSPMKGHSHVYWYRQLPEEGLKFMVYLQKENIIDESGMPKERFSAEFPKEGPSILRIQQVVRGDSAAYFCASSRAGDNQPQHFGDGTRLSIL.

This clonotype was found many times. This chain connects TRBV5-1 to TRBJ2-1, with TRBD2 matching 11 bases. V was clipped by 0 bases and J by 4 bases; unmatched bases: 3. CDR3 size: 16 residues. Germline V gives CDR1 SGHRS, CDR2 YFSETQ. CDR3 sequence (DNA): TGCGCCAGCAGCTTGGCTAGCGGGGGGTATTACAATGAGCAGTTCTTC. It yields the protein CASSLASGGYYNEQFF.

This clonotype was counted many times. The V gene is TRBV12-3 or TRBV12-4, the J gene TRBJ1-3; D gene unclear. The CDR3 contains 14 residues. Trimming removed 5 bases at V and 0 bases at J, with 8 bases between. The CDR3 reads CASSPNFSGNTIYF. The CDR3 DNA sequence: TGTGCCAGCAGTCCAAATTTCTCTGGAAACACCATATATTTT.

This clonotype showed up just a few times. The chain recombines TRBV19 with TRBJ2-3, with D possibly matching TRBD2 (5 bases). Germline V gene lookup returns CDR1 LNHDA and CDR2 SQIVND (reference sequence). The CDR3 consists of 13 residues. V was clipped by 4 bases and J by 5 bases, with 10 bases between them. The CDR3 loop reads CASSRLAGDTQYF. For the CDR3, the DNA is TGTGCCAGTAGTAGGCTAGCAGGAGATACGCAGTATTTT.

This clonotype was seen many times. This sequence joins TRBV4-1 and TRBJ1-1; 9 nucleotides align to TRBD1. J was trimmed by 1 base and V by 4 bases; bases with no gene match: 4. In germline, CDR1 is MGHRA, CDR2 YSYEKL. The CDR3 spans 15 residues. In DNA form, the CDR3 reads TGCGCCAGCAGCCCATGGGACAGGGCGAACACTGAAGCTTTCTTT. Translating gives CASSPWDRANTEAFF.

The chain carries TRBV29-1 and TRBJ2-1; D is perhaps TRBD1 (5 bases). V was clipped by 4 bases and J by 7 bases, with 14 bases between them. CDR1 and CDR2 (germline): SQVTM, ANQGSEA. The CDR3 totals 13 residues. The CDR3 sequence is CSVAGRDGNEQFF. CDR3 DNA sequence: TGCAGCGTTGCGGGCAGGGATGGGAATGAGCAGTTCTTC.

This chain uses TRBV20-1 with TRBJ2-7; TRBD1 aligns across 7 bases. CDR3 size: 15 residues. V dropped 0 bases and J dropped 3; count of bases not matched to a gene: 8. From germline, CDR1 is DFQATT and CDR2 SNEGSKA (reference sequence). Here the CDR3 DNA reads TGCAGTGCTAGAGATAAGAGGGCAGGGGGCTACGAGCAGTACTTC. The encoded protein is CSARDKRAGGYEQYF.

The chain uses TRBV7-9 and TRBJ2-7, with unresolved D. The germline V gene has CDR1 SEHNR and CDR2 FQNEAQ (reference sequence). The V and J ends lost 3 bases and 2 bases respectively, with 5 bases between them. The CDR3 has 12 residues. As DNA, the CDR3 is TGTGCCAGCAGCTTTCGGCCCTACGAGCAGTACTTC. Translating gives CASSFRPYEQYF.

This chain joins TRBV27 and TRBJ1-6, with 10 bases lining up with TRBD1. Germline V lookup: CDR1 MNHEY, CDR2 SMNVEV (reference sequence). This CDR3 is 15 amino acids long. Germline trimming cut 3 bases from V and 9 bases from J; bases unmatched to any gene: 5. In nucleotides, the CDR3 is TGTGCCAGCAGTTTCGGACAGGGGGTTGGTTCACCCCTCCACTTT. This translates into CASSFGQGVGSPLHF.

This clonotype was observed a few times. The CDR3, as DNA: TGTGCCAGCAGCATCCGACAGGGTTCACATTCACCCCTCCACTTT. The encoded protein is CASSIRQGSHSPLHF. This chain connects TRBV7-2 to TRBJ1-6, with TRBD1 matching 7 bases. Germline loops: CDR1 SGHTA, CDR2 FQGNSA. Trimming took 5 bases from V and 8 from J; bases not matched to a gene: 9. This CDR3 contains 15 residues.

The table lists this clonotype with a few counts. This chain joins TRBV9 and TRBJ2-2; D is unresolved. Germline V lookup: CDR1 SGDLS, CDR2 YYNGEE. This CDR3 has 16 amino acids. V lost 0 bases, J lost 0 bases, and 9 bases lay in between. The CDR3 here is CASSVGGRPNTGELFF. Written as DNA, the CDR3 is TGTGCCAGCAGCGTAGGTGGAAGACCGAACACCGGGGAGCTGTTTTTT.

This clonotype showed up just a few times. The genes are TRBV11-2 and TRBJ1-6; the D is unclear. The CDR3 has 13 amino acids. Germline CDR1 SGHAT, CDR2 FQNNGV. The V end was cut by 0 bases, the J end by 9 bases, with 6 bases between. Here the CDR3 DNA reads TGTGCCAGCAGCTTAGATCCTGCTTCACCCCTCCACTTT. This translates into CASSLDPASPLHF.

This chain links TRBV20-1 with TRBJ2-1, with TRBD2 matching 9 bases. With V trimmed by 5 bases and J by 8 bases, 10 bases remained unmatched. The V gene's germline CDR1 is DFQATT and CDR2 SNEGSKA (reference sequence). CDR3 size: 14 residues. The CDR3, as DNA: TGCAGTGCTCGGCTAGCGGGACCAATAGATGAGCAGTTCTTC. Translated: CSARLAGPIDEQFF.

This clonotype was recorded at least ten times. This chain links TRBV6-6 with TRBJ2-6; 11 bases align to TRBD1. This CDR3 is 17 amino acids long. Germline V gene data show CDR1 as MNHNY and CDR2 as SVGAGI (reference sequence). Unmatched junction bases numbered 4, after V lost 6 bases and J lost 0 bases. The CDR3 region has the DNA TGTGCCAGCAGGAGGGACAGGGGGTACTCTGGGGCCAACGTCCTGACTTTC. Protein: CASRRDRGYSGANVLTF.

The chain uses TRBV11-2 and TRBJ2-5; D is tentatively TRBD1 or TRBD2 (5 bases each). CDR3 length: 13 amino acids. Germline V gene lookup returns CDR1 SGHAT and CDR2 FQNNGV. Trimming took 5 bases from V and 5 from J, leaving 12 bases between them. The CDR3 region is CASSPGLSETQYF. The CDR3 region has the DNA TGTGCCAGCAGCCCGGGGCTATCGGAGACCCAGTACTTC.

This chain connects TRBV5-4 to TRBJ2-1; TRBD2 matches 8 bases. CDR1 and CDR2 (germline): SGHNT, YYREEE (reference sequence). J gave up 4 bases and V 1 base, and 4 bases lay outside the gene matches. This CDR3 contains 15 residues. CDR3 in DNA: TGTGCCAGCAGCTTGACAGCGGGGGCTTACAATGAGCAGTTCTTC. It yields the protein CASSLTAGAYNEQFF.

V and J are TRBV2 and TRBJ2-7; tentative D call: TRBD2 (7 bases). Germline lookup yields CDR1 SNHLY and CDR2 FYNNEI. V shed 7 bases and J shed 6 bases, with 16 bases lying between them. This CDR3 has 13 amino acids. Written as DNA, the CDR3 is TGTGCCAGCACCGGGGGGCAGGGCGGCGAGCAGTACTTC. Protein: CASTGGQGGEQYF.

This clonotype was detected only a few times. The chain employs TRBV7-6 and TRBJ2-7, with 8 positions matching TRBD1. This CDR3 is 14 amino acids long. Losses at the gene ends were 3 bases for V and 6 bases for J; bases not matched to a gene: 7. Germline V gene sequence: CDR1 SGHVS, CDR2 FNYEAQ. CDR3 sequence: CASSLWTGSSEQYF. CDR3 bases: TGTGCCAGCAGCTTGTGGACAGGGTCGAGCGAGCAGTACTTC.

At least ten counts were recorded for this clonotype. The chain couples TRBV12-3 or TRBV12-4 to TRBJ1-1, with D unresolved. The V end lost 6 bases, the J end lost 2 bases, and 4 bases lay between the germline ends. CDR3 length equals 11 residues. The CDR3 loop is CASSPNTEAFF. The CDR3, as DNA: TGTGCCAGCAGCCCTAACACTGAAGCTTTCTTT.

This clonotype was seen a handful of times. This sequence joins TRBV10-3 and TRBJ2-1; D unresolved. Germline lookup yields CDR1 ENHRY and CDR2 SYGVKD. The CDR3 runs 12 residues. V was pared by 0 bases and J by 4 bases, with 1 base between. The DNA for the CDR3 is TGTGCCATCAGTGAGTCTTACAATGAGCAGTTCTTC. This codes for CAISESYNEQFF.

In this sample, this clonotype turned up many times. The genes are TRBV7-6 and TRBJ2-7, with TRBD1 matching 8 bases. CDR3 length: 15 amino acids. Trimming took 5 bases from V and 4 from J; bases not matched to a gene: 10. Germline V gives CDR1 SGHVS, CDR2 FNYEAQ. CDR3: CASSPQPDRVYEQYF. The CDR3 nucleotides read TGTGCCAGCAGCCCTCAGCCGGACAGGGTTTACGAGCAGTACTTC. The complete variable domain, with remaining parts taken from reference TRBV7-6 and TRBJ2-7, reads GAGVSQSPRYKVTKRGQDVALRCDPISGHVSLYWYRQALGQGPEFLTYFNYEAQQDKSGLPNDRFSAERPEGSISTLTIQRTEQRDSAMYRCASSPQPDRVYEQYFGPGTRLTVT.

This clonotype was seen ten or more times. The rearrangement uses TRBV13 and TRBJ2-5; either TRBD1 or TRBD2 may fit D (7 bases each). In germline, CDR1 is PRHDT, CDR2 FYEKMQ (reference sequence). The CDR3 is made up of 14 amino acids. The V gene lost 5 bases and the J gene lost 5 bases, with 15 bases spanning the gap. This chain's CDR3 is CASSPTGTKETQYF. The CDR3 DNA reads as TGTGCCAGCAGCCCGACAGGGACTAAGGAGACCCAGTACTTC. The variable domain in full, completed from reference TRBV13 and TRBJ2-5, reads AAGVIQSPRHLIKEKRETATLKCYPIPRHDTVYWYQQGPGQDPQFLISFYEKMQSDKGSIPDRFSAQQFSDYHSELNMSSLELGDSALYFCASSPTGTKETQYFGPGTRLLVL.

The chain recombines TRBV9 with TRBJ2-7; perhaps TRBD2 as D (6 bases). This CDR3 has 17 amino acids. Per the germline V gene, CDR1 is SGDLS and CDR2 is YYNGEE. Trimming removed 4 bases from V and 3 bases from J, with 23 bases in between. The CDR3 region is CASSPSIVEGAGYEQYF. The CDR3 coding sequence is TGTGCCAGCAGCCCTTCAATTGTGGAGGGAGCGGGCTACGAGCAGTACTTC.

This clonotype was recorded many times. The CDR3, as DNA: TGTGCCAGCAGTTCTTTCAGGGGAGGAAACACTGAAGCTTTCTTT. Translating it yields CASSSFRGGNTEAFF. The gene calls are TRBV12-3 or TRBV12-4 and TRBJ1-1, with a weak D call TRBD1 (6 bases). V lost 4 bases and J 2 bases, leaving 14 bases between the germline ends. The CDR3 has 15 residues.

This clonotype was detected only a few times. The chain is built from TRBV11-3 and TRBJ2-7; 9 bases are shared with TRBD1. J was trimmed by 9 bases and V by 6 bases; bases with no gene match: 15. CDR1 and CDR2 (germline): SGHNT, YENEEA. There are 15 residues in the CDR3. This chain's CDR3 is CASRRLTGGVLGQYF. The CDR3 coding sequence is TGTGCCAGCAGGCGACTGACAGGGGGTGTTCTCGGGCAGTACTTC. The whole variable domain, remainder taken from reference TRBV11-3 and TRBJ2-7, is EAGVVQSPRYKIIEKKQPVAFWCNPISGHNTLYWYLQNLGQGPELLIRYENEEAVDDSQLPKDRFSAERLKGVDSTLKIQPAELGDSAVYLCASRRLTGGVLGQYFGPGTRLTVT.

This clonotype was counted only a few times. J is TRBJ2-3 and V is TRBV20-1; TRBD2 agrees at 8 bases. The CDR3 length is 11 residues. Germline V gives CDR1 DFQATT, CDR2 SNEGSKA (reference sequence). The ends lost 7 bases at V and 6 bases at J; junction bases unmatched: 3. The DNA for the CDR3 is TGCAGTGGGGGACTAGGGGATACGCAGTATTTT. Amino acids: CSGGLGDTQYF.

This clonotype is medium-sized. This chain uses TRBV7-8 with TRBJ1-4, with a possible D match to TRBD1 (5 bases). There are 13 residues in the CDR3. V shed 3 bases and J shed 7 bases, with 9 bases lying between them. Looked up from germline, CDR1 is SGHVS and CDR2 is FQNEAQ. The DNA of the CDR3 is TGTGCCAGCAGCTTGCCTGGGGGTGAAAAACTGTTTTTT. This sequence encodes CASSLPGGEKLFF.